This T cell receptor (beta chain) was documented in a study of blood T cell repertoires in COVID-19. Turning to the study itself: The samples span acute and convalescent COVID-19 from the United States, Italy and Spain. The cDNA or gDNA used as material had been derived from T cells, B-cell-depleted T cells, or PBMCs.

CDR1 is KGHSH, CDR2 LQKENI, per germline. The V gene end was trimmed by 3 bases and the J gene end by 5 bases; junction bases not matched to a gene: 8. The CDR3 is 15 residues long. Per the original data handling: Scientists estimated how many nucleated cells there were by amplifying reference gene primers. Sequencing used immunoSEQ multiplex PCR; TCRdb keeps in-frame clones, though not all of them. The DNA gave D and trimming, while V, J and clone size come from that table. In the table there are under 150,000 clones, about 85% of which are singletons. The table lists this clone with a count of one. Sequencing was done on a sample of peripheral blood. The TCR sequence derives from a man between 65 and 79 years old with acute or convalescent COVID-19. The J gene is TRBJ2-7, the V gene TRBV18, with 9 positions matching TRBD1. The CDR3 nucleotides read TGTGCCAGCTCACCCGGGACAGGGATAACCCACGAGCAGTACTTC. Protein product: CASSPGTGITHEQYF.